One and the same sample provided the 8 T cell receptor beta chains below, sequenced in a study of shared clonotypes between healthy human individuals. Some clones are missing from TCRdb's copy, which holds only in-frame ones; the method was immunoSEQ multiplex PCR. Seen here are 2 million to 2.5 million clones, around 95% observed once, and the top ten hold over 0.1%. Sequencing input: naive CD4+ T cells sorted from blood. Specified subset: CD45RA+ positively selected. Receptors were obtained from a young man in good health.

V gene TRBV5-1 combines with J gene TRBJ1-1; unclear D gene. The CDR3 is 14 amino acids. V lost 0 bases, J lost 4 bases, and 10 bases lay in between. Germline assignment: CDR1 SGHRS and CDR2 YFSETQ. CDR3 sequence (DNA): TGCGCCAGCAGCTTGGAGGCGGGAGTCACTGAAGCTTTCTTT. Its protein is CASSLEAGVTEAFF.

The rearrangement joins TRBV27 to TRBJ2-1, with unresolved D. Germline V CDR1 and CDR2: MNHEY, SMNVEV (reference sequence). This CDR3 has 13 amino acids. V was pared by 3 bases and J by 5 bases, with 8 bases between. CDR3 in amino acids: CASSLESNNEQFF. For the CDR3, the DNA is TGTGCCAGCAGTTTGGAGTCAAACAATGAGCAGTTCTTC.

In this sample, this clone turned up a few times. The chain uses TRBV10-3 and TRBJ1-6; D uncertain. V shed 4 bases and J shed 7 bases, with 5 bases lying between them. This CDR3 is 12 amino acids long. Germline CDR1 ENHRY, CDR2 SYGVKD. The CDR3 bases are TGTGCCATCAGTGGCGAGAATTCACCCCTCCACTTT. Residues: CAISGENSPLHF.

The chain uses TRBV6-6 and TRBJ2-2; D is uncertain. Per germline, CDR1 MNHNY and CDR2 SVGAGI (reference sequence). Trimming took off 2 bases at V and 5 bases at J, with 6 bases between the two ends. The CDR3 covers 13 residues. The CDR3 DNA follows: TGTGCCAGCAGTTACCCTGGTACCGGGGAGCTGTTTTTT. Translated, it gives CASSYPGTGELFF.

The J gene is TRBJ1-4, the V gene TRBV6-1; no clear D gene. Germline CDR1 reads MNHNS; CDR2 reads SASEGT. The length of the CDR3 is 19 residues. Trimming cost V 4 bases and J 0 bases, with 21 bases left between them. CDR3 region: CASSARWRPLSPTNEKLFF. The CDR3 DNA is TGTGCCAGCAGTGCAAGATGGAGGCCCCTAAGTCCAACTAATGAAAAACTGTTTTTT.

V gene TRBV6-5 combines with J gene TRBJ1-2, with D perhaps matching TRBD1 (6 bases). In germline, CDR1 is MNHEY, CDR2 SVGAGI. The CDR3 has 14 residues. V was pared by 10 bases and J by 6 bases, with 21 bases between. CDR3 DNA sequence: TGTGCCACCAGCCGAGGGGGGAGGGACGATGGCTACACCTTC. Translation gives CATSRGGRDDGYTF.

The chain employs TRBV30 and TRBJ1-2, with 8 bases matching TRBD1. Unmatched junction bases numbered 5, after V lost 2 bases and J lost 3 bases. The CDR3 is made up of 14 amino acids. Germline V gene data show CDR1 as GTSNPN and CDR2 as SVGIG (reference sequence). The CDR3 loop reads CAWSILTGDYGYTF. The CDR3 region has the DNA TGTGCCTGGAGTATCCTGACAGGGGACTATGGCTACACCTTC. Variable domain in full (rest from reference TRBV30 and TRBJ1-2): SQTIHQWPATLVQPVGSPLSLECTVEGTSNPNLYWYRQAAGRGLQLLFYSVGIGQISSEVPQNLSASRPQDRQFILSSKKLLLSDSGFYLCAWSILTGDYGYTFGSGTRLTVV.

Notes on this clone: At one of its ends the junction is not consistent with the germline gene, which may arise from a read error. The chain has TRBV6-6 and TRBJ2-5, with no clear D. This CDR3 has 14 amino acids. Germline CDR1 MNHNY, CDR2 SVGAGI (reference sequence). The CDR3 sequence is CASSNSKSQETQYF. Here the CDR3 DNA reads TGTGCCAGCAGTAACTCTAAGAGCCAAGAGACCCAGTACTTC.